This T cell receptor beta chain stems from a study of regulatory T cells in long-lasting Graves disease. Germline values: CDR1 MNHEY, CDR2 SVGEGT. CDR3 length: 13 amino acids. V was clipped by 2 bases and J by 6 bases, with 11 bases between them. As to time point: newly diagnosed GD, antithyroid drugs for less than 3 months. Researchers made the TCR library from RNA that was extracted from PBMCs. This clonotype was found a few times. Relying on iRepertoire HTBI primers and Arm-PCR of CDR3 regions, the team built TCR beta libraries. TCRdb recomputed calls from the multiplex PCR reads with MiXCR, one row per CDR3 protein. The sample includes about 530,000 distinct CDR3 sequences, more than 15% seen only once; the top ten take 20% to 25%. This sample was shared with a second study, whose subject was T cells in Graves' hyperthyroidism and ophthalmopathy.

This sample comprised peripheral blood mononuclear cells (PBMCs), obtained at new diagnosis, from a patient treated with antithyroid drugs. The gene calls are TRBV6-2 or TRBV6-3 and TRBJ2-7, with unresolved D. This sequence originates from a middle-aged woman with Graves disease. The CDR3 loop reads CASSYTTGLEQYF. The CDR3 DNA reads TGTGCCAGCAGTTACACCACCGGTCTCGAGCAGTACTTC.